This TCR beta chain was sequenced during a study of CD4 T cell repertoires in COVID-19. The method was immunoSEQ multiplex PCR; TCRdb's version includes in-frame clones alone and lacks a portion of them. The sample holds under 2,000 clones; roughly 15% are singletons and the top ten take roughly 10%. On this clone: Antigen unknown. This specimen includes other DNA sequences encoding the same CDR3.

The input for sequencing was memory CD4+ T cells, cultured in vitro, taken after recovery from COVID-19. The TCR was taken from a human donor who had COVID-19.

The CDR3 loop is CASSPRVGGATGELFF. The DNA of the CDR3 is TGTGCCAGCAGCCCGAGGGTGGGGGGCGCGACCGGGGAGCTGTTTTTT. The chain combines TRBV7-3 with TRBJ2-2; D possibly matches TRBD1 or TRBD2 (6 bases each). The CDR3 spans 16 residues. CDR1 is SGHTA, CDR2 FQGTGA, per germline. V shed 5 bases and J shed 5 bases, with 18 bases lying between them.